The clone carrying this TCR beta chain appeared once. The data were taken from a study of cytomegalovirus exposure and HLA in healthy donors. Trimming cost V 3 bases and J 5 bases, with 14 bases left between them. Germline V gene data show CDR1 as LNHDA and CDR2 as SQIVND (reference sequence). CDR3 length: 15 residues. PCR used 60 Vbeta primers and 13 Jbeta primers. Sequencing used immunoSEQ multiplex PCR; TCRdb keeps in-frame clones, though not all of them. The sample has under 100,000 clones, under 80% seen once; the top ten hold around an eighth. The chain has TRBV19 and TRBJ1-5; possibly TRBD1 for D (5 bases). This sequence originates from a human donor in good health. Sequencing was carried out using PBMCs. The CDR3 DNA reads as TGTGCCAGTAGTATGGGCAGGGAGGGAGATCAGCCCCAGCATTTT. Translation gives CASSMGREGDQPQHF.